The 25 T cell receptor beta chains listed next were all sequenced from one sample in a study of blood T cells in healthy people across ages. Primers used in a second PCR of about 7 to 12 cycles were a sample-barcoded 5' primer and a J-beta primer mix. Each CDR3 protein is one row after TCRdb ran MiXCR on the 5' RACE reads. The profile covers 1 million or so distinct CDR3 sequences, with approximately 25% appearing a single time and around 0.75% taken by the ten largest. These same data were also listed under a study on T cells of mothers and their children.

Input material: blood. These receptors were taken from a girl aged 2 to 10 in good health.

Of note for this clonotype: An end of the junction differs from the germline gene, which may be a read error. This chain connects TRBV11-2 to TRBJ1-1, with unresolved D. Germline CDR1 is SGHAT and CDR2 is FQNNGV. This CDR3 region has 12 residues. The DNA of the CDR3 is TGTGCCAGCAGCTTCGAGAACACTGAAGCTTCCTTT. Encoded protein: CASSFENTEASF. Looking up the rest from reference TRBV11-2 and TRBJ1-1 gives the full variable domain: EAGVAQSPRYKIIEKRQSVAFWCNPISGHATLYWYQQILGQGPKLLIQFQNNGVVDDSQLPKDRFSAERLKGVDSTLKIQPAKLEDSAVYLCASSFENTEASFGQGTRLTVV.

Ten or more counts support this clonotype. The chain couples TRBV20-1 to TRBJ2-7; TRBD1 aligns across 9 bases. This CDR3 has 14 residues. From germline, CDR1 is DFQATT and CDR2 SNEGSKA (reference sequence). V was pared by 3 bases and J by 2 bases, with 5 bases of the junction left unmatched. DNA of the CDR3: TGCAGTGCTAGGAGGACAGGGGAGGCCTACGAGCAGTACTTC. It specifies CSARRTGEAYEQYF.

The sample holds a few counts of this clonotype. DNA of the CDR3: TGTGCCAGCAGCGTCGGGACAGGTGACAGTGAAGCTTTCTTT. As protein: CASSVGTGDSEAFF. The gene calls are TRBV9 and TRBJ1-1; 8 nucleotides match TRBD1. CDR1 is SGDLS, CDR2 YYNGEE, per germline. Trimming removed 2 bases from V and 7 bases from J; junction bases left unmatched: 7. The CDR3 sequence is 14 residues long.

This chain connects TRBV27 to TRBJ1-2; TRBD1 might be the D (5 bases). V was shortened by 6 bases and J by 3 bases, with 14 bases between the two germline ends. Per germline, CDR1 MNHEY and CDR2 SMNVEV (reference sequence). This CDR3 has 14 residues. This CDR3 is CASRPTGAYYGYTF. The CDR3 bases are TGTGCCAGCAGACCGACCGGGGCTTACTATGGCTACACCTTC.

The chain carries TRBV10-1 and TRBJ2-3; 9 positions match TRBD2. V trimming: 3 bases; J trimming: 1 base; junction bases outside the gene matches: 5. CDR3 length: 16 residues. The germline gives CDR1 WNHNN, CDR2 SYGVQD (reference sequence). The CDR3: CASSDGAGGGTDTQYF. The CDR3 nucleotides read TGCGCCAGCAGTGATGGAGCGGGAGGAGGCACAGATACGCAGTATTTT.

This chain joins TRBV25-1 and TRBJ2-7; D uncertain. This CDR3 is 12 amino acids long. Germline CDR1 is MGHDK and CDR2 is SYGVNS. The V end was cut by 4 bases, the J end by 2 bases, with 6 bases between. The CDR3: CASSVIAYEQYF. DNA for the CDR3: TGTGCCAGCAGTGTGATAGCCTACGAGCAGTACTTC.

Only a few counts were recorded for this clonotype. The CDR3 sequence is CSVGAHGDYGYTF. The CDR3 DNA reads TGCAGCGTTGGAGCCCACGGGGACTATGGCTACACCTTC. The chain combines TRBV29-1 with TRBJ1-2; D remains unclear. The CDR3 contains 13 residues. V was clipped by 4 bases and J by 3 bases, with 12 bases between them. Germline values: CDR1 SQVTM, CDR2 ANQGSEA.

The chain uses TRBV20-1 and TRBJ1-1, with D unresolved. The CDR3 extends over 13 amino acids. CDR1 DFQATT and CDR2 SNEGSKA come from the germline V gene (reference sequence). Trimming pared 3 bases from V and 1 base from J, leaving 9 bases between. The CDR3 spells CSARPGENTEAFF. CDR3 in DNA: TGCAGTGCTAGGCCAGGCGAGAACACTGAAGCTTTCTTT.

The V call is TRBV7-2, the J call TRBJ1-5; D uncertain. CDR1 is SGHTA, CDR2 FQGNSA, per germline. With 3 bases removed from V and 2 bases from J, the gap between germline ends came to 8 bases. This CDR3 comprises 14 residues. CDR3 residues: CASSLKGGNQPQHF. CDR3 coding DNA: TGTGCCAGCAGCTTGAAGGGCGGCAATCAGCCCCAGCATTTT. Combining the CDR3 with reference TRBV7-2 and TRBJ1-5 gives the whole variable domain GAGVSQSPSNKVTEKGKDVELRCDPISGHTALYWYRQSLGQGLEFLIYFQGNSAPDKSGLPSDRFSAERTGGSVSTLTIQRTQQEDSAVYLCASSLKGGNQPQHFGDGTRLSIL.

The CDR3: CASSSRGTGAYEQYF. In nucleotides, the CDR3 is TGTGCCAGCAGCTCCAGGGGGACGGGGGCTTACGAGCAGTACTTC. The J gene is TRBJ2-7, the V gene TRBV6-2 or TRBV6-3, with TRBD1 as a possible D gene (7 bases). V lost 6 bases, J lost 4 bases, and 19 bases lay in between. CDR1 and CDR2 (germline): MNHEY, SVGEGT. The CDR3 totals 15 residues.

This chain joins TRBV6-2 or TRBV6-3 and TRBJ2-7; D is undetermined. The V and J ends lost 4 bases and 1 base respectively, with 17 bases between them. The germline CDR1 and CDR2 sequences are MNHEY and SVGEGT. There are 16 residues in the CDR3. Here the CDR3 DNA reads TGTGCCAGCAGTTCCCTACCGACGTTCAGGTCCTACGAGCAGTACTTC. Protein product: CASSSLPTFRSYEQYF.

The chain is built from TRBV4-3 and TRBJ1-1, with a tentative D call TRBD1 (6 bases). CDR1 and CDR2 (germline): LGHNA, YSLEER. Trimming pared 4 bases from V and 8 bases from J, leaving 20 bases between. This CDR3 is 15 amino acids long. The CDR3 bases are TGCGCCAGCAGCCCTCTGAGGGGGGAGGGAACGGAAGCTTTCTTT. It yields the protein CASSPLRGEGTEAFF.

This clonotype was seen more than once but under ten times. The V and J genes are TRBV5-6 and TRBJ2-7; possibly TRBD2 for D (5 bases). Germline V gene sequence: CDR1 SGHDT, CDR2 YYEEEE. V lost 3 bases, J lost 7 bases, and 17 bases lay in between. The CDR3 covers 14 residues. CDR3 bases: TGTGCCAGCAGCTCCAGGCCTGGAAGAGGGGAGCAGTACTTC. This gives the protein CASSSRPGRGEQYF.

The V gene is TRBV28, the J gene TRBJ2-7; TRBD2 is a possible D gene (6 bases). Germline CDR1 MDHEN, CDR2 SYDVKM. Trimming pared 3 bases from V and 3 bases from J, leaving 18 bases between. The CDR3 has 16 residues. CDR3 in DNA: TGTGCCAGCAGTTTTCCCGTTTGGGCGGGGAACTACGAGCAGTACTTC. Translated, it gives CASSFPVWAGNYEQYF.

This clonotype was detected only a few times. The chain has TRBV24-1 and TRBJ2-5, with TRBD1 matching over 11 bases. Germline CDR1 KGHDR, CDR2 SFDVKD. V dropped 4 bases and J dropped 4; count of bases not matched to a gene: 4. This CDR3 has 15 amino acids. The CDR3 here is CATSDPGQGGETQYF. Here the CDR3 DNA reads TGTGCCACCAGTGACCCGGGACAGGGGGGAGAGACCCAGTACTTC.

This rearrangement joins TRBV27 to TRBJ2-7; 8 bases agree with TRBD1. Germline assignment: CDR1 MNHEY and CDR2 SMNVEV (reference sequence). Unmatched junction bases numbered 19, after V lost 6 bases and J lost 9 bases. This CDR3 has 16 amino acids. The CDR3 DNA sequence: TGTGCCAGCAGGCCAGGGCCAGGGGGCAGTAACTGGGGGCAGTACTTC. It codes for CASRPGPGGSNWGQYF.

This clonotype was picked up a small number of times. The chain couples TRBV7-9 to TRBJ1-1; a weak D match, TRBD1 (6 bases). CDR1 is SEHNR and CDR2 is FQNEAQ in the germline V gene (reference sequence). The CDR3 runs to 16 residues. Deletions cut 5 bases from V and 2 bases from J, with 18 bases between. CDR3 in amino acids: CASSQSGAGFNTEAFF. The CDR3 DNA reads as TGTGCCAGCAGCCAATCAGGGGCAGGATTCAACACTGAAGCTTTCTTT.

There are a few counts of this clonotype. The chain couples TRBV7-3 to TRBJ2-2, with unresolved D. This CDR3 contains 15 residues. Germline-derived CDR1 and CDR2 are SGHTA and FQGTGA. Trimming pared 5 bases from V and 1 base from J, leaving 11 bases between. This chain's CDR3 is CASSPSVVNTGELFF. Written as DNA, the CDR3 is TGTGCCAGCAGCCCAAGTGTCGTGAACACCGGGGAGCTGTTTTTT.

The chain recombines TRBV10-3 with TRBJ2-4; D might be TRBD1 (5 bases). V gave up 3 bases and J gave up 1 base, with 13 bases separating them. The CDR3 has 16 amino acids. CDR1 and CDR2 (germline): ENHRY, SYGVKD. The CDR3 protein is CAISDRGTKAKNIQYF. CDR3 sequence (DNA): TGTGCCATCAGTGATAGGGGAACTAAGGCCAAAAACATTCAGTACTTC.

This clonotype has just a few counts. The V and J genes are TRBV12-3 or TRBV12-4 and TRBJ2-1, with TRBD2 identical over 9 bases. This CDR3 contains 16 residues. V gave up 3 bases and J gave up 8 bases; unmatched junction bases: 11. Written as DNA, the CDR3 is TGTGCCAGCAGTTTCAGCGGGCGGGAGGGCCGTCATGAGCAGTTCTTC. Its translation: CASSFSGREGRHEQFF.

This clonotype has more than one count but fewer than ten. This chain links TRBV28 with TRBJ2-5; 7 bases are shared with TRBD2. CDR1 and CDR2 from the germline V gene are MDHEN and SYDVKM. The CDR3 consists of 17 residues. With V trimmed by 6 bases and J by 2 bases, 15 bases remained unmatched. In DNA form, the CDR3 reads TGTGCCAGCAGCTATAGGTTTGGGGGGGGAACTCAAGAGACCCAGTACTTC. It codes for CASSYRFGGGTQETQYF.

The chain joins TRBV12-3 or TRBV12-4 to TRBJ2-5; D not certain. The CDR3 loop spans 14 amino acids. V lost 6 bases, J lost 2 bases, and 13 bases lay in between. CDR3 bases: TGTGCCAGCAGCTTAAAAGACGGACAAGAGACCCAGTACTTC. It is translated as CASSLKDGQETQYF.

The chain uses TRBV11-2 and TRBJ2-7; TRBD1 is a possible D gene (5 bases). CDR3 length: 15 amino acids. V was clipped by 2 bases and J by 2 bases, with 13 bases between them. In germline, CDR1 is SGHAT, CDR2 FQNNGV. DNA for the CDR3: TGTGCCAGCAGCTTATACGGCAGGGTGACCTACGAGCAGTACTTC. Protein sequence: CASSLYGRVTYEQYF.

The sample holds many counts of this clonotype. The CDR3 is CASSPRGFQETQYF. The CDR3 DNA is TGTGCCAGCAGCCCGCGGGGATTCCAAGAGACCCAGTACTTC. The V call is TRBV28, the J call TRBJ2-5, with D tentatively TRBD2 (6 bases). Between the trimmed V and J ends, which lost 6 bases and 1 base, there was a span of 12 bases. From germline, CDR1 is MDHEN and CDR2 SYDVKM. The CDR3 spans 14 residues.

Here the CDR3 reads CASSTTGGNEQFF. The DNA for the CDR3 is TGTGCCAGCAGCACGACAGGGGGGAATGAGCAGTTCTTC. The chain combines TRBV27 with TRBJ2-1, with TRBD1 matching 9 bases. Unmatched junction bases numbered 4, after V lost 6 bases and J lost 7 bases. Germline values: CDR1 MNHEY, CDR2 SMNVEV (reference sequence). The CDR3 has 13 residues.